The sequence of this T cell receptor beta chain was determined in a study of vaccination and CD4 T cells after COVID-19. Time point of the sample: late sampling 161 to 241 days after vaccination in three convalescent patients. As to treatment: roughly 11-day PBMC culture with coronavirus spike peptide pools or control peptides (ViraFEST assay). Comment on this clonotype: The antigen is unknown.

CD4+ T cells that had been cultured provided DNA sequenced with the Oncomine TCR Beta short-read assay. TCRdb passed the PCR reads through MiXCR, listing each CDR3 protein once. The sample records about 20,000 distinct CDR3 sequences, roughly two fifths being singletons. The CDR3 has 12 residues. The V and J ends lost 4 bases and 3 bases respectively, with 9 bases between them. The germline V gene encodes CDR1 SQVTM and CDR2 ANQGSEA. The J gene is TRBJ1-1, the V gene TRBV29-1, with D tentatively TRBD1 (6 bases). The TCR was taken from a human donor who had recovered from COVID-19. Source: CD4+ T cells from blood, cultured in vitro, taken about 7 months after SARS-CoV-2 vaccination. This chain's CDR3 is CSVAAGDTEAFF. CDR3 sequence (DNA): TGCAGCGTTGCGGCAGGGGACACTGAAGCTTTCTTT.